Detailed here is one T cell receptor beta chain. Germline CDR1 is MNHNS and CDR2 is SASEGT. After removal of 2 bases from V and 2 bases from J, the junction contained 6 bases not matched to a gene. CDR3 length: 16 residues. The sample originates from a study of blood T cell repertoires in COVID-19. Study context: PBMCs, B-cell-depleted T cells, or T cells provided the cDNA or gDNA that made up the material.

In the source study's methods: The authors estimated nucleated cell counts from reference gene primer amplification. Clones were read by immunoSEQ multiplex PCR, and TCRdb kept only the in-frame ones, dropping some. That table supplies the V and J calls and clone size; D and trimming were determined from the DNA. The sample records roughly 500,000 clones, roughly 89% being singletons. The chain recombines TRBV6-1 with TRBJ2-5; 9 positions match TRBD2. The sequenced sample was peripheral blood. This TCR came from a man aged 18 to 35 with COVID-19, enrolled during active disease. The CDR3 bases are TGTGCCAGCAGTGAATTGGCGGGGGGGATTCAAGAGACCCAGTACTTC. This gives the protein CASSELAGGIQETQYF.